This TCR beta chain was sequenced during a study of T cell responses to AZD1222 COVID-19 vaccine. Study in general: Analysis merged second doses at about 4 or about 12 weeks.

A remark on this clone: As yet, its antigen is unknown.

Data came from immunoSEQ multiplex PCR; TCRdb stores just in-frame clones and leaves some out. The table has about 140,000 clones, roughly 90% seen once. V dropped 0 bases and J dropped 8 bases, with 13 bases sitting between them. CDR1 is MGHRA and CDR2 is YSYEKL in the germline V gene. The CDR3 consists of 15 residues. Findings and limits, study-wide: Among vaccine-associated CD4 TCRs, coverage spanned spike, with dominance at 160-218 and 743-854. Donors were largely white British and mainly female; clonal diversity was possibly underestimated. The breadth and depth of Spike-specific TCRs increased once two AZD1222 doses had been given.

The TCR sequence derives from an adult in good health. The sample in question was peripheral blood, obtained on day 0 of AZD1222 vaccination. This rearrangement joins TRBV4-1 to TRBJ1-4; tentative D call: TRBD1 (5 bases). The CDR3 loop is CASSQDRGAREKLFF. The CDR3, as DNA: TGCGCCAGCAGCCAAGATAGGGGAGCGCGCGAAAAACTGTTTTTT.